A selection of T cell receptor beta chains follows, all from one sample in a study of T cells after yellow fever vaccination. TCRdb redid the calling of the 5' RACE reads with MiXCR, one entry per CDR3 protein. The data contain about 220,000 distinct CDR3 sequences, around 3.1% of them singletons. Source: CD4+ T cells sorted from PBMCs, taken 10 days after the yellow fever booster vaccination. These receptor sequences come from a man between 18 and 35 years old who received the YFV17D yellow fever vaccine. The CDR3 runs from the conserved cysteine through the conserved F or W. The order of the fields is J gene, V gene, clone size, D gene, CDR3 DNA, CDR3 protein. D genes are given only for firm matches. The size field is filled for only some rows; it gives once, few, many or a size class.

J: TRBJ1-4; V: TRBV29-1; size: few; D: .; DNA: TGCAGCGGGACCGGGAGGGGAGGGAGTGAAAAACTGTTTTTT; CDR3: CSGTGRGGSEKLFF
J: TRBJ2-1; V: TRBV24-1; size: .; D: .; DNA: TGTGCCACCAGTGATTATCCAGCGGGCACGAATGAGCAGTTCTTC; CDR3: CATSDYPAGTNEQFF
J: TRBJ1-6; V: TRBV4-3; size: few; D: .; DNA: TGCGCCAGCAGGGGGCACCTCTCCTATAATTCACCCCTCCACTTT; CDR3: CASRGHLSYNSPLHF
J: TRBJ2-5; V: TRBV5-5; size: many; D: .; DNA: TGTGCCAGCAGCTTTTTTCTCCTTGGGGGGAAAGAGACCCAGTACTTC; CDR3: CASSFFLLGGKETQYF
J: TRBJ1-1; V: TRBV6-1; size: many; D: .; DNA: TGTGCCAGCGGGGGACATATGAACACTGAAGCTTTCTTT; CDR3: CASGGHMNTEAFF
J: TRBJ2-3; V: TRBV11-2; size: few; D: .; DNA: TGTGCCGGACAGGCGCTAGCGACAGATACGCAGTATTTT; CDR3: CAGQALATDTQYF
J: TRBJ2-4; V: TRBV11-2; size: many; D: TRBD1; DNA: TGTGCCAGCGGAACGACAGGGCCCAAAAACATTCAGTACTTC; CDR3: CASGTTGPKNIQYF
J: TRBJ1-6; V: TRBV27; size: .; D: .; DNA: TGTGCCAGCAGCCGACGGCACTTGAATTCACCCCTCCACTTT; CDR3: CASSRRHLNSPLHF
J: TRBJ2-7; V: TRBV30; size: .; D: TRBD1; DNA: TGTGCCTGGAGTGGGATTTGGACAGGGGAGGCCGAGCAGTACTTC; CDR3: CAWSGIWTGEAEQYF
J: TRBJ2-5; V: TRBV10-3; size: many; D: TRBD2; DNA: TGTGCCACGCTCGAGAATAGCGGGGGAGAGACCCAGTACTTC; CDR3: CATLENSGGETQYF
J: TRBJ2-5; V: TRBV7-8; size: many; D: .; DNA: TGTGCCAGCAGCTTAGCGAGATTGAGGGTGACCCAGTACTTC; CDR3: CASSLARLRVTQYF
J: TRBJ1-5; V: TRBV15; size: many; D: .; DNA: TGTGCCACCAGCAGAGATCGGCTAGATAGCAATCAGCCCCAGCATTTT; CDR3: CATSRDRLDSNQPQHF
J: TRBJ1-3; V: TRBV7-9; size: many; D: .; DNA: TGTGCCAGCAGCCCCGGACAGCCTCGGCCCATATATTTT; CDR3: CASSPGQPRPIYF
J: TRBJ2-4; V: TRBV10-3; size: .; D: .; DNA: TGTGCCAACCAGCCCCCACTTGGTGGTTCCAAAAACATTCAGTACTTC; CDR3: CANQPPLGGSKNIQYF
J: TRBJ1-1; V: TRBV7-2; size: few; D: .; DNA: TGTGCCAGCAGCGTTGGAATTGACAGAAACACTGAAACTTTCTTT; CDR3: CASSVGIDRNTETFF
J: TRBJ2-5; V: TRBV4-1; size: many; D: .; DNA: TGCGCCAGCAGCCAGGGGCGATCCCAGGAGGCCCAGTACTTC; CDR3: CASSQGRSQEAQYF
J: TRBJ1-4; V: TRBV7-2; size: .; D: TRBD1; DNA: TGTGCCAGCAGCTTTCTCCCCCGGGACAGTGTTTTTTTT; CDR3: CASSFLPRDSVFF
J: TRBJ1-5; V: TRBV7-2; size: many; D: .; DNA: TGTGCCAGCAGCTTCTTTGGAAGCAATCAGCCCCAGCATTTT; CDR3: CASSFFGSNQPQHF
J: TRBJ1-2; V: TRBV29-1; size: .; D: .; DNA: TGCAGCGTGATGCCTCGATCCAGGGTCCATGGCTACACCTTC; CDR3: CSVMPRSRVHGYTF
J: TRBJ2-2; V: TRBV29-1; size: many; D: TRBD2; DNA: TGCAGCGTGAGGCGGGGGGGGACCGGGGAGCTGTTTTTT; CDR3: CSVRRGGTGELFF
J: TRBJ1-6; V: TRBV11-2; size: .; D: TRBD1; DNA: TGTGCCAGCACCGATATCATAGGGGGCCGGTCAGTGAATTCACCCCTCCACTTT; CDR3: CASTDIIGGRSVNSPLHF
J: TRBJ1-4; V: TRBV5-6; size: .; D: .; DNA: TGTGCCAGCAGCTTGGTGGGTTTCGATGAAAAACTGTTTTTT; CDR3: CASSLVGFDEKLFF
J: TRBJ2-5; V: TRBV24-1; size: .; D: TRBD2; DNA: TGTGCCACCCCCAAAGATAGCGGGGATGATCAAGAGACCCAGTACTTC; CDR3: CATPKDSGDDQETQYF
J: TRBJ1-2; V: TRBV5-1; size: few; D: .; DNA: TGCGCCAGCAGAGAGACGGGGAACAGCTATGGCTACACCTTC; CDR3: CASRETGNSYGYTF
J: TRBJ1-1; V: TRBV15; size: few; D: .; DNA: TGTGCCACCAGCAGAGTTAGGACAGTGAACACTGAAGCTTTCTTT; CDR3: CATSRVRTVNTEAFF
J: TRBJ1-1; V: TRBV19; size: many; D: .; DNA: TGTGCCAGTAGTTCTCAGGGAGGCCTGAACACTGAAGCTTTCTTT; CDR3: CASSSQGGLNTEAFF
J: TRBJ2-5; V: TRBV9; size: .; D: TRBD2; DNA: TGTGCCAGCAGCGTTTTAGCGGGTAACCAAGAGACCCAGTACTTC; CDR3: CASSVLAGNQETQYF
J: TRBJ2-1; V: TRBV5-1; size: many; D: .; DNA: TGCGCCAGCAGCTTGGTTGTCAGGGCTGGCTCCTACAATGAGCAGTTCTTC; CDR3: CASSLVVRAGSYNEQFF
J: TRBJ2-4; V: TRBV6-5; size: many; D: .; DNA: TGTGCCAGCAGTTACTCACTGTTAGCCAAAAACATTCAGTACTTC; CDR3: CASSYSLLAKNIQYF
J: TRBJ2-2; V: TRBV25-1; size: many; D: TRBD1; DNA: TGTGCCACCCTTCGGGAAGGGACAGCTAACACCGGGGAGCTGTTTTTT; CDR3: CATLREGTANTGELFF
J: TRBJ2-1; V: TRBV3-1; size: many; D: .; DNA: TGTGCCAGCAGCCTAAGCAGCCTAGGGTTAGAGCAGTTCTTC; CDR3: CASSLSSLGLEQFF
J: TRBJ2-5; V: TRBV20-1; size: .; D: .; DNA: TGCAGTGCTAGAGGAGCCGGGCTCGGGGAGACCCAGTACTTC; CDR3: CSARGAGLGETQYF
J: TRBJ1-5; V: TRBV5-1; size: many; D: TRBD1; DNA: TGCGCCAGCAGCGCCGGGACAGGAGAAAATCAGCCCCAGCATTTT; CDR3: CASSAGTGENQPQHF
J: TRBJ2-1; V: TRBV5-5; size: many; D: TRBD2; DNA: TGTGCCAGCAGCTTATCTGTAGCGGGGGGGCAGGATGAGCAGTTCTTC; CDR3: CASSLSVAGGQDEQFF
J: TRBJ1-1; V: TRBV19; size: .; D: .; DNA: TGTGCCAGTCGGGACTTCCCTATGAACACTGAAGCTTTCTTT; CDR3: CASRDFPMNTEAFF
J: TRBJ2-3; V: TRBV7-9; size: many; D: TRBD1; DNA: TGTGCCAGCAGCGTGACAGGGGTAGATACGCAGTATTTT; CDR3: CASSVTGVDTQYF
J: TRBJ2-2; V: TRBV3-1; size: few; D: TRBD2; DNA: TGTGCCAGCAGTGGACTAGAAATCCCCGGGGAGCTGTTTTTT; CDR3: CASSGLEIPGELFF
J: TRBJ1-6; V: TRBV6-5; size: .; D: .; DNA: TGTGCCAGCAGTTACCAGGACACGCATTCACCCCTCCACTTT; CDR3: CASSYQDTHSPLHF
J: TRBJ1-6; V: TRBV5-8; size: many; D: .; DNA: TGTGCCAGCAGCCACGTGTACGGGAATTCACCCCTCCACTTT; CDR3: CASSHVYGNSPLHF
J: TRBJ2-3; V: TRBV5-1; size: .; D: TRBD2; DNA: TGCGCCAGCAGCTTGTCCGGGACTAACACAGATACGCAGTATTTT; CDR3: CASSLSGTNTDTQYF
J: TRBJ2-5; V: TRBV20-1; size: .; D: .; DNA: TGCAGTGCTCTAGGACCAGATCAAGAGACCCAGTACTTC; CDR3: CSALGPDQETQYF
J: TRBJ1-3; V: TRBV20-1; size: .; D: .; DNA: TGCAGTGCTAAGAGGTCTGGAAACACCATATATTTT; CDR3: CSAKRSGNTIYF
J: TRBJ2-4; V: TRBV15; size: .; D: .; DNA: TGTGCCACTTCAGGGAATGCATTAGCCAAAAACATTCAGTACTTC; CDR3: CATSGNALAKNIQYF
J: TRBJ1-1; V: TRBV3-1; size: many; D: .; DNA: TGTGCCAGCAGCCAAGGTTGGGGGCCGGAGAACACTGAAGCTTTCTTT; CDR3: CASSQGWGPENTEAFF
J: TRBJ2-7; V: TRBV7-9; size: few; D: .; DNA: TGTGCCAGCAGCTTAGGCAGGGCCCGAAGCTCCTACGAGCAGTACTTC; CDR3: CASSLGRARSSYEQYF
J: TRBJ1-5; V: TRBV10-3; size: many; D: .; DNA: TGTGCCATCAGGGGCCTCAGCAGGGTCCCCTATCAGCCCCAGCATTTT; CDR3: CAIRGLSRVPYQPQHF
J: TRBJ2-3; V: TRBV28; size: .; D: TRBD1; DNA: TGTGCCAGCACTGGGACAGATGGAGGATCCACAGATACGCAGTATTTT; CDR3: CASTGTDGGSTDTQYF
J: TRBJ2-5; V: TRBV7-3; size: many; D: .; DNA: TGTGCCAGCAGCACCTCCTCCTCCGGCCTTAGACAGTACCAAGAGACCCAGTACTTC; CDR3: CASSTSSSGLRQYQETQYF
J: TRBJ2-3; V: TRBV6-5; size: few; D: TRBD2; DNA: TGTGCCAGCGGGTATACTAGGGGAGGGGATACGCAGTATTTT; CDR3: CASGYTRGGDTQYF
J: TRBJ2-6; V: TRBV7-2; size: many; D: .; DNA: TGTGCCAGCAGCCCTGACGGATCAGCAGGGGCCAACGTCCTGACTTTC; CDR3: CASSPDGSAGANVLTF
J: TRBJ2-5; V: TRBV12-5; size: .; D: TRBD1; DNA: TGTGCTAGTGGTTTGTCCCGACAGGGGTACCGTCCCGGCCCGGCCCAGTACTTC; CDR3: CASGLSRQGYRPGPAQYF
J: TRBJ2-5; V: TRBV20-1; size: many; D: .; DNA: TGCAGTGCTGGCGCGCCGGACAGATTCGGAGAGACCCAGTACTTC; CDR3: CSAGAPDRFGETQYF
J: TRBJ2-7; V: TRBV20-1; size: many; D: .; DNA: TGCAGTGCTTCTTTGGGCCGGAGCTACGAGCAGTACTTC; CDR3: CSASLGRSYEQYF
J: TRBJ1-3; V: TRBV7-2; size: many; D: .; DNA: TGTGCCAGCAGCTTAGTGGATAGGGGAAACACCATATATTTT; CDR3: CASSLVDRGNTIYF
J: TRBJ2-7; V: TRBV10-3; size: .; D: .; DNA: TGTGCCATCAGTGAGGGGATCCCTCTTACCCACGAGCAGTACTTC; CDR3: CAISEGIPLTHEQYF
J: TRBJ2-2; V: TRBV12-3/TRBV12-4; size: few; D: .; DNA: TGTGCCAGCAGTTTTTATAGTGGGTCGAACACCGGGGAGCTGTTTTTT; CDR3: CASSFYSGSNTGELFF
J: TRBJ1-1; V: TRBV5-1; size: .; D: .; DNA: TGCGCCAGCAACCGGGCCGGGACGGTGAACACTGAAGCTTTCTTT; CDR3: CASNRAGTVNTEAFF
J: TRBJ1-4; V: TRBV6-5; size: few; D: .; DNA: TGTGCCAGCAAGGGTAGGGGGGCCGTCGGGTATGAAAAACTGTTTTTT; CDR3: CASKGRGAVGYEKLFF
J: TRBJ1-5; V: TRBV6-5; size: few; D: TRBD1; DNA: TGTGCCAGCAGTTACGGGACAGGGACCCAGCCCCAGCATTTT; CDR3: CASSYGTGTQPQHF
J: TRBJ2-3; V: TRBV18; size: few; D: .; DNA: TGTGCCAGCTCACCACCTCGGTTCGGCGCAGATACGCAGTATTTT; CDR3: CASSPPRFGADTQYF